This TCR beta chain derives from a study of T cell repertoires in cytomegalovirus infection. Overall study: Evidence of both CMV infection and a matching HLA type came from public TCR beta signatures. Study results and limitations: Dominating the ex vivo response were HLA-C-restricted CMV-specific TCR beta clonotypes.

TCRdb re-called the reads through MiXCR, storing one row per CDR3 protein. Among 250,000 to 300,000 distinct CDR3 sequences listed, about 26% were seen once. Trimming removed 2 bases at V and 0 bases at J, with 7 bases between. The germline V gene has CDR1 MNHNY and CDR2 SVGAGI (reference sequence). This CDR3 comprises 15 residues. The sample holds a few counts of this clonotype. Its cognate antigen is unknown. The receptor comes from a human donor in good health (CMV status not recorded). Some clones in this sample may be carry-over from other donors' samples. The chain has TRBV6-6 and TRBJ2-2, with D possibly being TRBD1 (6 bases). Sample: PBMCs. The CDR3 spells CASSYEGANTGELFF. In DNA form, the CDR3 reads TGTGCCAGCAGTTACGAGGGGGCGAACACCGGGGAGCTGTTTTTT.